Presented here are 25 T cell receptor beta chains from one specimen sequenced in a study of identical twins. TCRdb used MiXCR to reprocess the 5' RACE reads, holding one entry per CDR3 protein. Among hundreds of thousands of distinct CDR3 sequences listed, more than 20% were seen once. This same sample was also taken into another study, of yellow fever vaccine responses in identical twins.

Sequences were obtained from CD4+ T cells sorted from blood. The source is a woman under 30 in good health.

The CDR3 bases are TGCGCCAGCAGTCCCGGGACTCATCCGGGACCCCAAGAGACCCAGTACTTC. Translation: CASSPGTHPGPQETQYF. This sequence joins TRBV5-1 and TRBJ2-5; D is perhaps TRBD2 (6 bases). Trimming took 5 bases from V and 1 from J, leaving 21 bases between them. The CDR3 contains 17 residues. Germline-derived CDR1 and CDR2 are SGHRS and YFSETQ.

V is TRBV10-3 and J is TRBJ2-7; maybe TRBD2 (6 bases). CDR1 is ENHRY and CDR2 is SYGVKD in the germline V gene. This CDR3 region has 15 residues. V shed 8 bases and J shed 4 bases, with 21 bases lying between them. CDR3 region: CAIGPSGGGRYEQYF. The CDR3 bases are TGTGCCATCGGACCGTCCGGGGGAGGTAGATACGAGCAGTACTTC.

This rearrangement joins TRBV7-6 to TRBJ2-1, with 9 bases aligning to TRBD2. CDR3 length equals 16 residues. Germline V gives CDR1 SGHVS, CDR2 FNYEAQ. Trimming removed 5 bases from V and 9 bases from J; junction bases left unmatched: 14. The CDR3 here is CASSPIGRGGLGEQFF. In nucleotides, the CDR3 is TGTGCCAGCAGCCCCATAGGGCGGGGGGGCCTTGGTGAGCAGTTCTTC. The whole variable domain, filled in from reference TRBV7-6 and TRBJ2-1, reads GAGVSQSPRYKVTKRGQDVALRCDPISGHVSLYWYRQALGQGPEFLTYFNYEAQQDKSGLPNDRFSAERPEGSISTLTIQRTEQRDSAMYRCASSPIGRGGLGEQFFGPGTRLTVL.

The V gene is TRBV6-5, the J gene TRBJ2-5, with 10 bases fitting TRBD2. CDR1 and CDR2 (germline): MNHEY, SVGAGI. Germline trimming cut 3 bases from V and 5 bases from J; bases unmatched to any gene: 3. The CDR3 covers 14 residues. The CDR3 reads CASSYRAGGETQYF. CDR3 DNA sequence: TGTGCCAGCAGTTATCGAGCGGGAGGGGAGACCCAGTACTTC.

V gene TRBV3-1 combines with J gene TRBJ2-1; D uncertain. The germline CDR1 and CDR2 sequences are LGHDT and YNNKEL (reference sequence). This CDR3 has 16 amino acids. V lost 0 bases, J lost 4 bases, and 13 bases lay in between. The CDR3 protein is CASSQDLPSRYNEQFF. For the CDR3, the DNA is TGTGCCAGCAGCCAAGATTTGCCGTCCCGGTACAATGAGCAGTTCTTC.

This rearrangement joins TRBV6-5 to TRBJ1-4; no clear D gene. The CDR3 spans 14 residues. V was shortened by 0 bases and J by 8 bases, with 10 bases between the two germline ends. From germline, CDR1 is MNHEY and CDR2 SVGAGI. The CDR3 region is CASSYSWVGEKLFF. CDR3 coding DNA: TGTGCCAGCAGTTACTCGTGGGTGGGGGAAAAACTGTTTTTT.

This chain links TRBV11-2 with TRBJ2-3; TRBD1 or TRBD2 may be the D gene (5 bases each). V shed 5 bases and J shed 6 bases, with 12 bases lying between them. The CDR3 is made up of 13 amino acids. CDR1 and CDR2 (germline): SGHAT, FQNNGV. The CDR3: CASSLGAQDTQYF. Here the CDR3 DNA reads TGTGCCAGCAGCCTCGGGGCGCAGGATACGCAGTATTTT.

This chain joins TRBV20-1 and TRBJ2-2; tentatively, D is TRBD2 (5 bases). This CDR3 has 14 amino acids. Trimming stripped 5 bases from V and 0 bases from J, with 10 bases between. Germline-derived CDR1 and CDR2 are DFQATT and SNEGSKA (reference sequence). CDR3 bases: TGCAGTGCTCATAGCGCCGCGAACACCGGGGAGCTGTTTTTT. Translated, it gives CSAHSAANTGELFF.

This clonotype was counted a few times. This chain joins TRBV25-1 and TRBJ1-4; TRBD1 agrees at 11 bases. Germline V gives CDR1 MGHDK, CDR2 SYGVNS. V trimming: 1 base; J trimming: 3 bases; junction bases outside the gene matches: 4. CDR3 length: 17 amino acids. As DNA, the CDR3 is TGTGCCAGCAGTGAATCGGACAGGGGGCTTTCTAATGAAAAACTGTTTTTT. It specifies CASSESDRGLSNEKLFF.

This clonotype was picked up a small number of times. V usage is TRBV9 and J usage is TRBJ2-5; 9 positions agree with TRBD1. The junction had 8 bases not matched to a gene; V was cut back by 6 bases and J by 5 bases. Germline assignment: CDR1 SGDLS and CDR2 YYNGEE. CDR3 length: 14 residues. The CDR3 protein is CASTIGTGRETQYF. CDR3 sequence (DNA): TGTGCCAGCACCATAGGGACAGGGAGGGAGACCCAGTACTTC.

This clonotype was detected only a few times. V usage is TRBV28 and J usage is TRBJ2-7, with TRBD2 matching 11 bases. After removal of 5 bases from V and 4 bases from J, the junction contained 7 bases not matched to a gene. Per the germline V gene, CDR1 is MDHEN and CDR2 is SYDVKM. The CDR3 has 15 residues. CDR3: CASSTTSGREYEQYF. The CDR3 DNA sequence: TGTGCCAGCAGTACAACTAGCGGGAGAGAATACGAGCAGTACTTC.

J is TRBJ2-5 and V is TRBV6-2 or TRBV6-3; 10 nucleotides match TRBD2. The ends lost 5 bases at V and 5 bases at J; junction bases unmatched: 8. Looked up from germline, CDR1 is MNHEY and CDR2 is SVGEGT. This CDR3 contains 15 residues. CDR3 protein: CASSKPTSGFETQYF. CDR3 DNA: TGTGCCAGCAGTAAGCCGACTAGCGGGTTCGAGACCCAGTACTTC.

The table lists this clonotype with a few counts. The chain couples TRBV4-1 to TRBJ2-5; TRBD2 matches 9 bases. This CDR3 contains 15 residues. Germline V CDR1 and CDR2: MGHRA, YSYEKL. Losses at the gene ends were 4 bases for V and 6 bases for J; bases not matched to a gene: 9. CDR3 sequence reads: CASSPPGTSRKTQYF. CDR3 nucleotides: TGCGCCAGCAGCCCGCCCGGGACTAGCAGAAAGACCCAGTACTTC.

This clonotype was seen more than once but under ten times. This chain connects TRBV5-1 to TRBJ2-2; D ambiguous. Trimming stripped 0 bases from V and 0 bases from J, with 9 bases between. The CDR3 is 16 amino acids. Germline V gene data show CDR1 as SGHRS and CDR2 as YFSETQ. The CDR3 DNA sequence: TGCGCCAGCAGCTTGGTTGTGACATCGAACACCGGGGAGCTGTTTTTT. Amino acid sequence: CASSLVVTSNTGELFF.

The chain carries TRBV7-9 and TRBJ1-2, with D possibly TRBD1 on 6 matching bases. CDR3 size: 14 residues. Trimming pared 5 bases from V and 8 bases from J, leaving 18 bases between. The germline CDR1 and CDR2 sequences are SEHNR and FQNEAQ (reference sequence). CDR3 residues: CASSPDVGGAGYTF. The CDR3 region has the DNA TGTGCCAGCAGCCCCGACGTTGGGGGGGCGGGCTACACCTTC.

The table lists this clonotype with a few counts. The chain employs TRBV10-3 and TRBJ2-3; a possible D gene is TRBD1 (6 bases). V lost 10 bases, J lost 2 bases, and 13 bases lay in between. CDR3 length: 13 amino acids. Germline V CDR1 and CDR2: ENHRY, SYGVKD. CDR3 sequence reads: CATQGQLTDTQYF. In nucleotides, the CDR3 is TGTGCCACCCAAGGACAGCTCACAGATACGCAGTATTTT.

CDR3 nucleotides: TGTGCCAGCAGCTTAGCCCCTACTAGGGGGTACAATGAGCAGTTCTTC. Translating gives CASSLAPTRGYNEQFF. This chain uses TRBV7-2 with TRBJ2-1, with D tentatively TRBD1 (6 bases). The CDR3 totals 16 residues. Germline V CDR1 and CDR2: SGHTA, FQGNSA. V lost 0 bases and J lost 4, with 13 bases in between.

This clonotype was observed a few times. This chain uses TRBV7-8 with TRBJ2-2, with D possibly matching TRBD2 (5 bases). The V gene lost 5 bases and the J gene lost 0 bases, with 13 bases spanning the gap. CDR1 SGHVS and CDR2 FQNEAQ come from the germline V gene. CDR3 length: 16 amino acids. The CDR3 here is CASSQSGGSNTGELFF. Written as DNA, the CDR3 is TGTGCCAGCAGCCAAAGCGGTGGCTCGAACACCGGGGAGCTGTTTTTT.

This clonotype was seen at least ten times. This sequence joins TRBV5-1 and TRBJ2-1, with D unresolved. The V and J ends lost 0 bases and 2 bases respectively, with 3 bases between them. Germline CDR1 is SGHRS and CDR2 is YFSETQ. The CDR3 runs to 13 residues. The CDR3 region has the DNA TGCGCCAGCAGCTTGGGTGCCTACAATGAGCAGTTCTTC. This gives the protein CASSLGAYNEQFF.

This clonotype was seen ten or more times. The chain combines TRBV5-1 with TRBJ2-1; no clear D. Trimming took off 2 bases at V and 2 bases at J, with 11 bases between the two ends. CDR3 length: 15 residues. Germline V gene lookup returns CDR1 SGHRS and CDR2 YFSETQ. The CDR3 loop is CASSLGVNPYNEQFF. The CDR3, as DNA: TGCGCCAGCAGCTTAGGAGTCAACCCCTACAATGAGCAGTTCTTC.

The rearrangement links TRBV7-7 to TRBJ2-3; TRBD2 aligns across 11 bases. Losses at the gene ends were 2 bases for V and 4 bases for J; bases not matched to a gene: 2. The CDR3 consists of 15 residues. CDR1 is SSHAT and CDR2 is FNYEAQ in the germline V gene (reference sequence). Written as DNA, the CDR3 is TGTGCCAGCAGCTTATCGACTAGCGGGGCAGATACGCAGTATTTT. It codes for CASSLSTSGADTQYF.

The chain employs TRBV10-3 and TRBJ2-2; no clear D gene. Germline lookup yields CDR1 ENHRY and CDR2 SYGVKD. The CDR3 consists of 14 residues. Trimming shortened V by 2 bases and J by 8 bases, and 12 bases separated the two germline ends. The CDR3 reads CAISEKAVSGELFF. The CDR3 nucleotides are TGTGCCATCAGTGAGAAGGCAGTATCTGGGGAGCTGTTTTTT.

The chain joins TRBV20-1 to TRBJ2-5, with TRBD2 matching 12 bases. Germline V gene data show CDR1 as DFQATT and CDR2 as SNEGSKA (reference sequence). This CDR3 is built from 15 residues. With 6 bases clipped from V and 3 bases from J, the junction kept 8 bases outside the gene matches. CDR3 residues: CSAPTTSGGKETQYF. The DNA of the CDR3 is TGCAGTGCCCCCACGACTAGCGGGGGAAAAGAGACCCAGTACTTC.

This clonotype was counted between two and nine times. The V gene is TRBV5-5, the J gene TRBJ2-1; TRBD2 matches at 11 bases. This CDR3 region has 15 residues. V shed 4 bases and J 7 bases; nucleotides not matched to a gene: 7. Germline lookup yields CDR1 SGHKS and CDR2 YYEKEE (reference sequence). The CDR3: CASSLLAGERNEQFF. For the CDR3, the DNA is TGTGCCAGCAGCCTACTAGCGGGAGAGAGGAATGAGCAGTTCTTC.

This clonotype was counted only a few times. This chain links TRBV10-3 with TRBJ2-1; 10 nucleotides match TRBD2. The CDR3 runs 14 residues. The ends lost 7 bases at V and 8 bases at J; junction bases unmatched: 8. The germline CDR1 and CDR2 sequences are ENHRY and SYGVKD. The CDR3 region is CAITDPSGSDEQFF. The CDR3 DNA reads TGTGCCATCACTGATCCTAGCGGGAGCGATGAGCAGTTCTTC.